This record concerns one T cell receptor beta chain sequence. Its antigen is not identified. From germline, CDR1 is SGDLS and CDR2 YYNGEE. V lost 5 bases, J lost 8 bases, and 13 bases stayed unmatched. The CDR3 loop spans 15 amino acids. The record originates from a study of cytomegalovirus exposure and HLA in healthy donors. The study's findings and limits: The authors enumerated some 160 TCR beta chains as linked to cytomegalovirus.

This PCR relied on a set of 60 Vbeta primers and 13 Jbeta primers. Clones were sequenced by immunoSEQ multiplex PCR, and TCRdb holds only the in-frame ones, with some missing. The sample carries fewer than 150,000 clones, about 75% recorded once. Sequencing was done on a sample of PBMCs. V is TRBV9 and J is TRBJ1-2; TRBD1 matches 9 bases. This sequence originates from a man aged 18 to 30 in good health and CMV-seronegative. CDR3 region: CASSPAGQGTLGYTF. The CDR3 DNA reads TGTGCCAGCAGTCCCGCGGGACAGGGTACGCTCGGCTACACCTTC.